The entry that follows covers one T cell receptor beta chain sequence. As yet, its antigen is unknown. The V and J ends lost 5 bases and 0 bases respectively, with 11 bases between them. This CDR3 is built from 14 residues. Germline CDR1 reads SGHRS; CDR2 reads YFSETQ. The data were obtained in a study of T cells after yellow fever vaccination. Study-wide background: Fractions low in cell number were prepared with SMART-Seq v4 Ultra Low Input. Findings of the study overall: One caveat is that FACS-sorted repertoires could contain abundant clonotypes contaminating from the bulk population. The booster response re-showed most primary clones: approximately 95% CD4, approximately 90% CD8.

5'RACE template switching added a universal primer site and UMIs to TCR cDNA. TCRdb recomputed calls from the 5' RACE reads with MiXCR, one row per CDR3 protein. This sample has about 300,000 distinct CDR3 sequences, with approximately 10% found just once. The rearrangement joins TRBV5-1 to TRBJ1-1, with unresolved D. This clonotype originated in a man between 18 and 29 years old who received the YFV17D yellow fever vaccine. The material sequenced was CD4+ T cells sorted from PBMCs, taken 5 days after the yellow fever booster vaccination. CDR3 loop: CASRQGPMNTEAFF. The CDR3 coding sequence is TGCGCCAGCAGGCAAGGTCCCATGAACACTGAAGCTTTCTTT.